This TCR beta chain stems from a study of blood T cell repertoires in COVID-19 (dated by TCRdb to the early 2020s). A note on the overall study: Samples covering the acute and convalescent phases of COVID-19 were provided by collaborators in the United States, Italy and Spain. Where available, HLA class I and class II types were taken from metadata supplied by the sample provider and were not determined by assay-based typing. The repertoires were released in a freely available public database meant as a resource for research on the immune response to SARS-CoV-2. The dataset comprised deeply sampled blood TCRbeta repertoires from subjects exposed to, actively infected with, or recovered from COVID-19. The samples were drawn from the first 160 participants of the ongoing ImmuneRACE study and from 1,254 subjects provided by 6 global collaborators. The prospective study material was composed of cDNA or gDNA derived from T cells, B-cell-depleted T cells, or PBMCs. The sample metadata nearly always contained a de-identified subject ID, COVID-19 status, age in years and sex.

Participants in the prospective study were aged about 18 to 100 years, lived in 20 to 25 United States geographic areas, and enrolled through a virtual design. In the prospective study, cohorts were assigned on the basis of participant-reported clinical history obtained from a screening survey and a study questionnaire. Exposed participants had been in contact with someone with a PCR-confirmed or clinician-diagnosed COVID-19 case within 2 weeks of study entry. In the prospective study, whole blood, serum and a nasopharyngeal or oropharyngeal swab were collected from each participant by mobile phlebotomists. Additional blood draws and questionnaires over an approximately two-month period could optionally be provided by prospective study participants. Prospective study blood samples were shipped either frozen or at room temperature before DNA extraction. Overall study results and their limits: How much clinical and demographic metadata was included differed by source and by participant, and the metadata was provided uncurated.

TCRbeta CDR3 regions were amplified from genomic DNA using the immunoSEQ Assay, a bias-controlled multiplex PCR. The source study handled its data this way. Nucleated cell counts per sample were estimated from amplification of reference gene primers within the assay. To quantify the absolute abundance of each unique TCRbeta CDR3 rearrangement, sequence reads were collapsed and filtered. Productive Simpson clonality was computed per sample as the square root of Simpson's diversity index over productive rearrangements. In its TCRdb copy, this immuneACCESS table keeps in-frame sequences only and misses some clones. Where compared with another copy, unresolved V genes explain less than half of these, and the others have no known cause. Clone size and V and J calls were adopted from that table, with D and trimming inferred from the DNA. Here the sample has 300,000 to 350,000 clones; 88% occur a single time. Of the sample, about 0.94% is held by the ten largest clones.

This clone was recorded at least ten times. What antigen it recognizes has not been identified. The record has no base qualities; no much larger clone is one base away. V and J are truncated by 6 bases and 4 bases respectively, leaving an intervening sequence of 19 bases. The germline V gene gives CDR1 as SNHLY and CDR2 as FYNNEI. Its CDR3 holds 16 amino acids, cysteine through phenylalanine. Only the CDR3 region is kept as DNA, spanning 48 bases read in frame from base 1. The chain employs TRBV2 and TRBJ1-5; perhaps TRBD1 is the D gene, with 6 bases matching. The sample comprised PBMCs or T cells enriched from blood (not recorded which). The TCR sequence derives from a woman aged 25 to 45 who had been exposed to COVID-19. The CDR3 in this case is CASSRQVTMGNQPQHF. The sequence in DNA is TGTGCCAGCAGCCGACAGGTGACGATGGGAAATCAGCCCCAGCATTTT.